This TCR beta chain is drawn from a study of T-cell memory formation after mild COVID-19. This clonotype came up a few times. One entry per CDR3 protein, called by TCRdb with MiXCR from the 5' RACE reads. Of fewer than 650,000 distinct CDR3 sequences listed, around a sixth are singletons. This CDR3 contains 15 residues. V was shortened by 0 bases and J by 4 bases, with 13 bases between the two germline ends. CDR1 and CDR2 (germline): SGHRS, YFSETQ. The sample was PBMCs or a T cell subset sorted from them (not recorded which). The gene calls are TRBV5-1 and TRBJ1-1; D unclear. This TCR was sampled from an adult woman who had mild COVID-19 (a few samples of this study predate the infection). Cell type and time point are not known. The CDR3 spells CASSLVLGQATEAFF. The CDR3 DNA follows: TGCGCCAGCAGCTTGGTGCTGGGTCAAGCCACTGAAGCTTTCTTT.